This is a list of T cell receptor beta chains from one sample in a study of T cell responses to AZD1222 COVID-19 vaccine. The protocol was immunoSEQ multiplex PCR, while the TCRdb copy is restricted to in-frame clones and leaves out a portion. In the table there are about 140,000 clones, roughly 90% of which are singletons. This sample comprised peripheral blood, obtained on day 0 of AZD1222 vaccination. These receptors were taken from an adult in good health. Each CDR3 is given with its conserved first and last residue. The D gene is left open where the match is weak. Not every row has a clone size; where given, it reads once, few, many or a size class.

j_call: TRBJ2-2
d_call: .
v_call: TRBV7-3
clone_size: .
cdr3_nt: TGTGCCAGCAGCTTAAATAGCATGAACACCGGGGAGCTGTTTTTT
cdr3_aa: CASSLNSMNTGELFF

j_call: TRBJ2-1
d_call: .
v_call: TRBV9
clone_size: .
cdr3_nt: TGTGCCAGCAGCGTAGAGGGGGACTACAATGAGCAGTTCTTC
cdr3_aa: CASSVEGDYNEQFF

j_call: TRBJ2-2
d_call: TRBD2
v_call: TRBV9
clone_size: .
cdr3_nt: TGTGCCAGCAGCGTAGGGGCTCTAGGAGCGGGGGGTCGCGGGGAGCTGTTTTTT
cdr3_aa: CASSVGALGAGGRGELFF

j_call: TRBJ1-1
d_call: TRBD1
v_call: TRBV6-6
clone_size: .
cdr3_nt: TGTGCCAGCAGTCCGACAGGGCGGCAGGGGCCGAACACTGAAGCTTTCTTT
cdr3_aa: CASSPTGRQGPNTEAFF

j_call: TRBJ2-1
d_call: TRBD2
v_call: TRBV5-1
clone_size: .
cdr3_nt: TGCGCCAGCAGCTCCAGGACTAGCGGATACAATGAGCAGTTCTTC
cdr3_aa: CASSSRTSGYNEQFF

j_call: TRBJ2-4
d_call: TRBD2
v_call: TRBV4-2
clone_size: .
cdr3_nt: TGTGCCAGCAGCCAAGATCGGACTAGCGGGACAAACATTCAGTACTTC
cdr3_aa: CASSQDRTSGTNIQYF

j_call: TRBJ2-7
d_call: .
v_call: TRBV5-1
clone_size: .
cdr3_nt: TGCGCCAGCAGCTTGGCAACAGACTACGAGCAGTACTTC
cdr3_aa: CASSLATDYEQYF

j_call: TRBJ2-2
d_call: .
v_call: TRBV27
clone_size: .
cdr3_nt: TGTGCCAGCAGCTTAGCTACCACCGGGGAGCTGTTTTTT
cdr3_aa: CASSLATTGELFF

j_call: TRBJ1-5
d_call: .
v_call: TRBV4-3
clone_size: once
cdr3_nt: TGCGCCAGCAGCCAAGAATTACGGTTAGGGGGGAATCAGCCCCAGCATTTT
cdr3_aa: CASSQELRLGGNQPQHF

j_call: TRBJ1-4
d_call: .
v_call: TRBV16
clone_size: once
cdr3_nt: TGTGCCAGCAGCCAATTTAGGAGGGGAACTACTAATGAAAAACTGTTTTTT
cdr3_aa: CASSQFRRGTTNEKLFF

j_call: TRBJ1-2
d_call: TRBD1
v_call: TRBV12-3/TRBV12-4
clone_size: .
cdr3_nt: TGTGCCAGCAGGGGACAGGGGGCGTATGGCTACACCTTC
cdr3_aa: CASRGQGAYGYTF

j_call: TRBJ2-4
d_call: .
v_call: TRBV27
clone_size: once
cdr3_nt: TGTGCCAGCAGTTCCGCCCACCTAGGGGGAGCCAAAAACATTCAGTACTTC
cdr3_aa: CASSSAHLGGAKNIQYF

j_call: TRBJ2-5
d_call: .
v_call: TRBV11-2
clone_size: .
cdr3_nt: TGTGCCAGCAGCTTAGTGCCAGGACACAGCCAGGAGGAGACCCAGTACTTC
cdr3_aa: CASSLVPGHSQEETQYF

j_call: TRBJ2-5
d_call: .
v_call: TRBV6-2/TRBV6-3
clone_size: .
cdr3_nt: TGTGCCAGCAGTTACACACGCCCGGGGGCGCAAGAGACCCAGTACTTC
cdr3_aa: CASSYTRPGAQETQYF

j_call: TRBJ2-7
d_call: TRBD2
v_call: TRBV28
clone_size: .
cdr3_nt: TGTGCCAGCAGTCAAGCGGGAGAAAACGAGCAGTACTTC
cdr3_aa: CASSQAGENEQYF

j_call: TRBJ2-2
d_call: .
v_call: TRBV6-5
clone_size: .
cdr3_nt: TGTGCCACCTTGGCGGGGACAGAGAACACCGGGGAGCTGTTTTTT
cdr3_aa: CATLAGTENTGELFF

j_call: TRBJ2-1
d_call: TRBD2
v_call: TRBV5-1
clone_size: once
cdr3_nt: TGCGCCAGCAGGTTGGACCCCAGGGAGGGCAATGAGCAGTTCTTC
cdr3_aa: CASRLDPREGNEQFF

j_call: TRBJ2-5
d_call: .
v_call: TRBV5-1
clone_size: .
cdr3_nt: TGCGCCAGCAGCTTGACGACCTTCCAAGAGACCCAGTACTTC
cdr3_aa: CASSLTTFQETQYF

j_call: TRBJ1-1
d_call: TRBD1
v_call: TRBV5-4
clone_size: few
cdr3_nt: TGTGCCAGCACACCGGGACAGGGACGAGAAACTGAAGCTTTCTTT
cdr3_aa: CASTPGQGRETEAFF

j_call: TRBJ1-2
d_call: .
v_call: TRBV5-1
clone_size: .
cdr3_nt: TGCGCCAGCAGCCCCGACAGTTCTAACTATGGCTACACCTTC
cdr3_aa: CASSPDSSNYGYTF

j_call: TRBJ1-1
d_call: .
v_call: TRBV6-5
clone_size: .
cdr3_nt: TGTGCCAGCGGTAGGACAGAGAACACTGAAGCTTTCTTT
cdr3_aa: CASGRTENTEAFF

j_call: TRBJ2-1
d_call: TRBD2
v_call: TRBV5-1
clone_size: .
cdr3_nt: TGCGCCAGCAGCGCCCGTAGCGGGGGGGCCTCCTACAATGAGCAGTTCTTC
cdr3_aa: CASSARSGGASYNEQFF

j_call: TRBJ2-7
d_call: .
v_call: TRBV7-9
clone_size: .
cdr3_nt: TGTGCCAGCACCCAAGGCGGGTACGAGCAGTACTTC
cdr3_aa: CASTQGGYEQYF

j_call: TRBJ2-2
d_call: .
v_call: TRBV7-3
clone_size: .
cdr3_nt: TGTGCCAGCAGCCTAGGGTGGGGGCGCAGCACCGGGGAGCTGTTTTTT
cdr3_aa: CASSLGWGRSTGELFF

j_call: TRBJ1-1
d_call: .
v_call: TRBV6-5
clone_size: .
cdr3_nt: TGTGCCAGCAGAAACACAGGAGTGGAAGCTTTCTTT
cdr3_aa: CASRNTGVEAFF

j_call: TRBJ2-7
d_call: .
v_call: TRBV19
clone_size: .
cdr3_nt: TGTGCCAGTAGTATGTGGAAGAACTCCTACGAGCAGTACTTC
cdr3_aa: CASSMWKNSYEQYF

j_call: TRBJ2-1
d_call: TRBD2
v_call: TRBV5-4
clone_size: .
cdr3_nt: TGTGCCAGCAGCTTGCGGCTAGCGGGAAGTGAGCAGTTCTTC
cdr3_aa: CASSLRLAGSEQFF

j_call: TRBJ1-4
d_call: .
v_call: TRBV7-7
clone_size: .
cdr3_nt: TGTGCTAGCAGCTTAAGGCGGGGTGAAAAACTGTTTTTT
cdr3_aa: CASSLRRGEKLFF

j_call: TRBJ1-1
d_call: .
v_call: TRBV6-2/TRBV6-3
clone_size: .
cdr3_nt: TGTGCCAGCAGTTACGATTCTCGGCAGGGTTTGAACACTGAAGCTTTCTTT
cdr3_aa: CASSYDSRQGLNTEAFF

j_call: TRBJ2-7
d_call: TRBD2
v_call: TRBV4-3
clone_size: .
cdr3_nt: TGCGCCAGCAGCCAGAGCTTGAGGACTAGCTCGGTCGAGCAGTACTTC
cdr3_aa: CASSQSLRTSSVEQYF

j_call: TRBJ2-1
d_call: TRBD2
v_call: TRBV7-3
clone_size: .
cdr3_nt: TGTGCCAGCAGCTTTGGACCTCTAGCGGGAGTTTTCAATGAGCAGTTCTTC
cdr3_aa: CASSFGPLAGVFNEQFF

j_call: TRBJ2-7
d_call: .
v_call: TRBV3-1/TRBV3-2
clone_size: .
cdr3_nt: TGTGCCAGCAGCCAAGATCTAGACAGATCCCACGAGCAGTACTTC
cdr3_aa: CASSQDLDRSHEQYF

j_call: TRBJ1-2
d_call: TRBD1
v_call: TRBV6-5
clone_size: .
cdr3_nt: TGTGCCAGCAGTCGAACCAGGGGGCCGGGTGGCTACACCTTC
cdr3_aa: CASSRTRGPGGYTF

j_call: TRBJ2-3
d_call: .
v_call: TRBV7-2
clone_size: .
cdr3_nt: TGTGCCAGCAAAACAGGTCAGCCTACAGATACGCAGTATTTT
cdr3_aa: CASKTGQPTDTQYF

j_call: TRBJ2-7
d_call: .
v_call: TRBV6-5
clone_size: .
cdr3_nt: TGTGCCAGCAGTTACTCGGGGAGGTACGAGCAGTACTTC
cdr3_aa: CASSYSGRYEQYF

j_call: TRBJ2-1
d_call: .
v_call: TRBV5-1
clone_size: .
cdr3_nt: TGCGCCAGCAGCTCAGGAAGACCAAGTCACAATGAGCAGTTCTTC
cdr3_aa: CASSSGRPSHNEQFF

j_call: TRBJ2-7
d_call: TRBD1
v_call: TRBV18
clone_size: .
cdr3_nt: TGTGCCAGCTCACCATGGACAGGGAGCTCCTACGAGCAGTACTTC
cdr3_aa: CASSPWTGSSYEQYF

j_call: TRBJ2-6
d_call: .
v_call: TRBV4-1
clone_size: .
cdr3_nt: TGCGCCAGCAGCCTTAGACAGCCACGCTCTGGGGCCAACGTCCTGACTTTC
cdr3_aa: CASSLRQPRSGANVLTF

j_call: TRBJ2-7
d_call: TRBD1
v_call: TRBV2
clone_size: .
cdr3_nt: TGTGCCAGCAGCCAGACAGGGGTCTACGAGCAGTACTTC
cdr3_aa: CASSQTGVYEQYF

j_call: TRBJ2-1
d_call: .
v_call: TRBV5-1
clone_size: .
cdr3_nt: TGCGCCAGCAGCTTGGGGTCGGCGAGCTCCTACAATGAGCAGTTCTTC
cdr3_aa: CASSLGSASSYNEQFF

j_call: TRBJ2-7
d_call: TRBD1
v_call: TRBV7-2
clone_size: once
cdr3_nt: TGTGCCAGCAGCTTGGACAGGGGGTCCTACGAGCAGTACTTC
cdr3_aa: CASSLDRGSYEQYF

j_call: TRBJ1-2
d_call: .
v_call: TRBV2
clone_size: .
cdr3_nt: TGTGCCAGCAGTGAAGCGCGCAGACTAATTTACTATGGCTACACCTTC
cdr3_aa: CASSEARRLIYYGYTF

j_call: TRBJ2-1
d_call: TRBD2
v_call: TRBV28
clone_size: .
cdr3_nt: TGTGCCACTCTGGGAGGGGGACTAGCGGACAATGAGCAGTTCTTC
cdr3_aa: CATLGGGLADNEQFF